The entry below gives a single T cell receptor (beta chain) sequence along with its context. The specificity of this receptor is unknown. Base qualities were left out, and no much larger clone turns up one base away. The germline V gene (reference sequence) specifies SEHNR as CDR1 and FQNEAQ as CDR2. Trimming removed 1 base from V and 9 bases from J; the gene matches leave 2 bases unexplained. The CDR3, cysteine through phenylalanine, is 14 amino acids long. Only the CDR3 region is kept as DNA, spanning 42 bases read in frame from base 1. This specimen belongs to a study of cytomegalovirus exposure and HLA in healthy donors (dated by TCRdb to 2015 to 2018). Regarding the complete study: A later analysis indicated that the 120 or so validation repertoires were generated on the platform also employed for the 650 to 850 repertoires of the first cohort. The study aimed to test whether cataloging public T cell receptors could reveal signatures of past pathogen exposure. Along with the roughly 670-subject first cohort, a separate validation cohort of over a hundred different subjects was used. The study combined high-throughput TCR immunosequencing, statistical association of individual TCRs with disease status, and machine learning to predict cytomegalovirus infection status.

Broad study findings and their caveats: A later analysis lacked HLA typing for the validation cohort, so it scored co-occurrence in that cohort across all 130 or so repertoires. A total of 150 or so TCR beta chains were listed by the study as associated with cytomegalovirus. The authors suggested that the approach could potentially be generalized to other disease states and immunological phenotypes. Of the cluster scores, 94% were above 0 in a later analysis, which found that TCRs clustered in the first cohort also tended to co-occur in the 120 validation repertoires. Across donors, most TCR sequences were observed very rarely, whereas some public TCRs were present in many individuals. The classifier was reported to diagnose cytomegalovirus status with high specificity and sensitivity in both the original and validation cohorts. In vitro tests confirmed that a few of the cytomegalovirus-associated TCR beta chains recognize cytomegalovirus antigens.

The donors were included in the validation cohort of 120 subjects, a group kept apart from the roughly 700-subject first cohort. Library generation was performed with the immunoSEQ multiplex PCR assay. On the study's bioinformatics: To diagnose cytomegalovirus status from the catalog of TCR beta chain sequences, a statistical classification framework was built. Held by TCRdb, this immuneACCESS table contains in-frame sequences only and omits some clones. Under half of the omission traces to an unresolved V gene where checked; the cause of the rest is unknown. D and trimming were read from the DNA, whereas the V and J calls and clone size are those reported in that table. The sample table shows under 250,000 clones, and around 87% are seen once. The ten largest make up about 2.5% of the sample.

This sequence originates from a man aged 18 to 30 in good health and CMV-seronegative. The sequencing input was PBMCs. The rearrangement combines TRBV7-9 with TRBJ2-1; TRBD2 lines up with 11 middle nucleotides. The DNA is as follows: TGTGCCAGCAGCTTAGACACTAGCGGGAGTGAGCAGTTCTTC. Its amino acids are CASSLDTSGSEQFF.